What follows describes a single T cell receptor beta chain. What it binds is unknown. The data were obtained in a study of beta chain features in type 1 diabetes. General study findings and limits: Compared to healthy donors, patients appeared to have naive, central memory and Treg TCRB repertoires that were more alike. Among type 1 diabetes patients, VDJ junctions had fewer insertions and more deletions. Among patients with Type 1 diabetes, TCRB CDR3s were moderately but significantly shorter in every one of the four CD4+ subsets.

This CDR3 comprises 19 residues. The whole isolated RNA underwent reverse transcription, so sequencing captured expressed TCRB transcripts. Some clones are missing from TCRdb's copy, which holds only in-frame ones; the method was immunoSEQ multiplex PCR. The table has a few hundred thousand clones, roughly 12% seen once; the top ten hold roughly 0.015%. The V and J genes are TRBV21-1 and TRBJ2-7; whether TRBD2, the table's D call, matches the DNA was not checked. TRBV21-1 is shown as a pseudogene. This sequence originates from a woman aged 18-30 years with type 1 diabetes. Sequencing was performed on naive CD4+ T cells from blood. The CDR3 bases are TGTGCCAGCAGCAAAGAGGGGAGGAGACTAGCGGGAGGGTCCTACGAGCAGTACTTC. It yields the protein CASSKEGRRLAGGSYEQYF.